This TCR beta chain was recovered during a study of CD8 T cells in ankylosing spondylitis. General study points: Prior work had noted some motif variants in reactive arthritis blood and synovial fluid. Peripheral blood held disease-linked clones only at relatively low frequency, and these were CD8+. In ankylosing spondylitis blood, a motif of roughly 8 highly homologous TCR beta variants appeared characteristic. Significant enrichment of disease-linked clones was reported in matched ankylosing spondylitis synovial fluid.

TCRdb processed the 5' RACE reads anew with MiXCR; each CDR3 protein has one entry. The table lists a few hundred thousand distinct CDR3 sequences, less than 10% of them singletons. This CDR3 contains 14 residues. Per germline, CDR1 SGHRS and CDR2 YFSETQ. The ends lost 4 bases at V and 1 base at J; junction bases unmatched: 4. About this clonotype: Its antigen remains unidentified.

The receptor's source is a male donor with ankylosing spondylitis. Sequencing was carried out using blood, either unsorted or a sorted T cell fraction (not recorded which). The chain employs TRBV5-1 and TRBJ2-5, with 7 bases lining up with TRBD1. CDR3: CASSTQGSQETQYF. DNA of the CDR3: TGCGCCAGCAGCACACAGGGGTCCCAAGAGACCCAGTACTTC.